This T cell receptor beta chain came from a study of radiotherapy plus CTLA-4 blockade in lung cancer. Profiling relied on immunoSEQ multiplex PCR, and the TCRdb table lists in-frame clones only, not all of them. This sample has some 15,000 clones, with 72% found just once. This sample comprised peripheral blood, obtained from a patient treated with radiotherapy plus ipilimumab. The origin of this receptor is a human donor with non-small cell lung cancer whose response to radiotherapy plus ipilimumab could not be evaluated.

Here the CDR3 reads CSVRGLTDTQYF. The CDR3 bases are TGCAGCGTTCGAGGACTCACAGATACGCAGTATTTT. The J gene is TRBJ2-3, the V gene TRBV29-1, with TRBD2 as a possible D gene (5 bases). Trimming pared 5 bases from V and 2 bases from J, leaving 8 bases between. The CDR3 is made up of 12 amino acids. Germline CDR1 is SQVTM and CDR2 is ANQGSEA.